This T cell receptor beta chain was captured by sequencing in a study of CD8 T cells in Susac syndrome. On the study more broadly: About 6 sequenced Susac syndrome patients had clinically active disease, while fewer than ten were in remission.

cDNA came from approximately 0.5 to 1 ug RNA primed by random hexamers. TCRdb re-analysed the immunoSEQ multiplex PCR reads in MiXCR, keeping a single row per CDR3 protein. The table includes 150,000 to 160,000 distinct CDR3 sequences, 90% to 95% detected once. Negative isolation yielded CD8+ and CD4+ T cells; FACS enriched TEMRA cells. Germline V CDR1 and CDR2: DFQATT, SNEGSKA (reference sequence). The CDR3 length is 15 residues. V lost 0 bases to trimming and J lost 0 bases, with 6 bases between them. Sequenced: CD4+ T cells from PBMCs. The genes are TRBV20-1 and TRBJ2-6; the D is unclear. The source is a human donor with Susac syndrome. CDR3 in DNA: TGCAGTGCTAGAGATCGGACCTCTGGGGCCAACGTCCTGACTTTC. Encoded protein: CSARDRTSGANVLTF.